One sample yielded the 10 T cell receptor beta chains listed below, sequenced in a study of post-analysis software for immune sequencing data. Regarding the study as a whole: About five TRBV segments occurring more often in patients than controls included TRBV5-6, TRBV5-1 and TRBV20-1.

Prepared libraries of TCR beta cDNA carried unique molecular identifiers. TCRdb re-called the PCR reads through MiXCR, storing one row per CDR3 protein. The data contain 700,000 to 800,000 distinct CDR3 sequences, less than 35% of them singletons. No antigen is known for these receptors. Material: blood. These receptors were obtained from a girl aged 5 to 17 with multiple sclerosis.

This chain links TRBV3-1 with TRBJ2-3; 12 nucleotides line up with TRBD2. The germline V gene encodes CDR1 LGHDT and CDR2 YNNKEL (reference sequence). V lost 1 base, J lost 0 bases, and 2 bases stayed unmatched. The length of the CDR3 is 17 residues. In DNA form, the CDR3 reads TGTGCCAGCAGCCAAGGACTAGCGGGAGTTAGCACAGATACGCAGTATTTT. This gives the protein CASSQGLAGVSTDTQYF.

In nucleotides, the CDR3 is TGTGCCATCAGTGAGTCACCGGGACAGGTTTGGCAGCCCCAGCATTTT. Protein: CAISESPGQVWQPQHF. J is TRBJ1-5 and V is TRBV10-3; 8 nucleotides align to TRBD1. Trimming took 0 bases from V and 7 from J; bases not matched to a gene: 8. Germline V gives CDR1 ENHRY, CDR2 SYGVKD. The CDR3 extends over 16 amino acids.

The table lists this clonotype with a few counts. The J gene is TRBJ1-1, the V gene TRBV10-3; 7 bases align to TRBD1. The germline gives CDR1 ENHRY, CDR2 SYGVKD. The CDR3 is made up of 13 amino acids. After removal of 6 bases from V and 2 bases from J, the junction contained 3 bases not matched to a gene. This CDR3 is CAIREGANTEAFF. Here the CDR3 DNA reads TGTGCCATCAGGGAGGGGGCTAACACTGAAGCTTTCTTT.

This clonotype was found a few times. The J gene is TRBJ2-1, the V gene TRBV7-9; 10 bases align to TRBD2. The trim removed 5 bases at V and 3 bases at J, leaving 7 bases unmatched. Per germline, CDR1 SEHNR and CDR2 FQNEAQ (reference sequence). The CDR3 contains 16 residues. The CDR3: CASSIPLAGDYNEQFF. Here the CDR3 DNA reads TGTGCCAGCAGCATCCCCCTAGCGGGGGACTACAATGAGCAGTTCTTC.

This clonotype was detected many times. The chain links TRBV3-1 to TRBJ2-7; 7 nucleotides match TRBD1. With V trimmed by 4 bases and J by 6 bases, 3 bases remained unmatched. Germline V gene sequence: CDR1 LGHDT, CDR2 YNNKEL (reference sequence). This CDR3 region has 12 residues. The DNA of the CDR3 is TGTGCCAGCAGCCGGTGGACAGGCGAGCAGTACTTC. This encodes CASSRWTGEQYF.

The chain joins TRBV5-1 to TRBJ2-5; D is perhaps TRBD1 (5 bases). Matching the DNA end better, TRBJ2-7 makes the J call doubtful. There are 12 residues in the CDR3. The V gene's germline CDR1 is SGHRS and CDR2 YFSETQ. DNA of the CDR3: TGCGCCAGCAGCCCCAGGGCTGACGAGCAGTACTTC. Translation gives CASSPRADEQYF.

This clonotype was detected only a few times. The chain combines TRBV6-2 or TRBV6-3 with TRBJ1-1; maybe TRBD1 (5 bases). The germline V and J ends were trimmed by 0 bases and 10 bases, with 9 bases remaining between them. In germline, CDR1 is MNHEY, CDR2 SVGEGT. The CDR3 sequence is 12 residues long. CDR3 loop: CASSYSREGAFF. The CDR3, as DNA: TGTGCCAGCAGTTACTCCAGGGAAGGAGCTTTCTTT.

Remarks on this clonotype: The junction shows a germline mismatch at one end, possibly a read error. V is TRBV11-2 and J is TRBJ2-7, with D perhaps TRBD1 (6 bases). This CDR3 contains 14 residues. Per germline, CDR1 SGHAT and CDR2 FQNNGV. The DNA for the CDR3 is TGTGTCAGCAGCTCAATCGGACAGTGGCACGAGCAGTACTTC. This sequence encodes CVSSSIGQWHEQYF.

The chain links TRBV28 to TRBJ1-1; D gene ambiguous. The germline CDR1 and CDR2 sequences are MDHEN and SYDVKM. CDR3 length equals 12 residues. The V and J ends lost 2 bases and 11 bases respectively, with 12 bases between them. The CDR3 is CASSLREIGAFF. As DNA, the CDR3 is TGTGCCAGCAGTTTAAGGGAGATCGGGGCTTTCTTT. The complete variable domain, with remaining parts taken from reference TRBV28 and TRBJ1-1, reads DVKVTQSSRYLVKRTGEKVFLECVQDMDHENMFWYRQDPGLGLRLIYFSYDVKMKEKGDIPEGYSVSREKKERFSLILESASTNQTSMYLCASSLREIGAFFGQGTRLTVV.

This clonotype was observed a handful of times. V is TRBV12-3 or TRBV12-4 and J is TRBJ2-7; tentatively, D is TRBD2 (6 bases). The CDR3 spans 13 residues. V lost 6 bases and J lost 6, with 15 bases in between. The CDR3 bases are TGTGCCAGCAGCATATATAGCGGTTCCGAGCAGTACTTC. Protein product: CASSIYSGSEQYF.